This TCR beta chain came from a study of T cell responses to AZD1222 COVID-19 vaccine. General study points: Seropositive AZD1222 recipients at baseline numbered only five or six.

The table came from immunoSEQ multiplex PCR; TCRdb's copy has only in-frame clones and leaves some out. The sample records some 170,000 clones, around 90% being singletons. The V segment lost 4 bases and the J segment 4 bases; nucleotides outside the gene matches: 3. Germline V gene lookup returns CDR1 MDHEN and CDR2 SYDVKM. The CDR3 length is 14 residues. This clone was seen just once. The antigen remains unidentified. This clonotype originated in an adult who received the MenACWY meningococcal vaccine as a control. V gene TRBV28 combines with J gene TRBJ2-5; 10 nucleotides agree with TRBD1. This sample comprised peripheral blood, obtained 28 days after the second dose of the MenACWY control vaccine. The CDR3 reads CASSSTGGGETQYF. The CDR3, as DNA: TGTGCCAGCAGTTCGACAGGGGGCGGAGAGACCCAGTACTTC.